The entry that follows covers one T cell receptor beta chain sequence. The specificity of this receptor is unknown. Base quality data are lacking; no much larger clone is found one base away. The CDR3 spans 14 residues, from the cysteine through the phenylalanine. The DNA shown is the 42-base CDR3, in frame from base 1. V sheds 2 bases and J sheds 4 bases, leaving 9 bases between their ends. CDR1 and CDR2 are drawn from the germline V gene: MGHRA, YSYEKL. The entry originates in a study of shared clonotypes between healthy human individuals (TCRdb year 2020). The study in broad terms: The cohort comprised two women and a few men aged 18 to 49 years. To estimate repertoire size and how much clonotype sharing occurs between individuals, the study deeply sequenced the blood TCR repertoires of about 5 healthy adults. To increase sequencing depth and limit assay-specific biases, TCR repertoire library preparation and sequencing were carried out by different laboratories using diverse techniques. Between about 0.8 and 8.9 billion PBMCs per donor were obtained by leukapheresis. Findings and caveats that apply to the study as a whole: Sampling was restricted to blood, and TCR repertoires in tissue are likely to differ from TCR repertoires in blood. Pairwise subsampling led to the expectation that sequencing depth would affect the degree of clonotype sharing among donors. The genetic and exposure-history diversity represented was limited by the small number of donors.

The donors were healthy, HIV-negative adults with no recently reported acute infections or vaccinations. All donors were Caucasian adults living in Nashville, Tennessee, USA. For unsorted samples, some 87 million PBMCs were counted, and genomic DNA was extracted using the QIAamp DNA Blood Mini kit. Blood was obtained by leukapheresis, after which PBMCs were separated by Ficoll-Histopaque density gradient centrifugation and cryopreserved in liquid nitrogen vapor phase. Using the deep immunoSEQ assay, multiplex PCR amplified TCR CDR3 regions from genomic DNA. Extracted genomic DNA from each cell subset was spread evenly across all wells of several immunoSEQ 96-well plates, with each plate serving as a replicate. For unsorted PBMC, roughly 0.3 ug genomic DNA, equal to tens of thousands of T cell genomes, was loaded into each replicate PCR. Unsorted PBMC genomic DNA was sequenced across ten immunoSEQ deep assay plates. The purified libraries were quantified using a Qubit 3.0 fluorometer, sized with a Bioanalyzer 2100, and then quantified again using the KAPA Library Quantification kit. Every immunoSEQ 96-well plate was sequenced on a dedicated single-read 150-cycle Illumina NextSeq 550 flow cell. Regarding the original processing steps: Because only junctional sequences without quality scores were contained in the immunoSEQ output, filtering matching that applied to full-length reads could not be performed. To assign V/J genes and CDR3, sequences were annotated using PyIR, a Python wrapper for IgBLAST v1.9, with IMGT germline references. Reads with weak V/J assignments (E-value above 1e-6), missing CDR3, stop codons, out-of-frame junctions, or ambiguous translated residues were removed. V3J clonotypes were defined as sequences sharing an identical inferred V gene, J gene, and CDR3 amino acid sequence. Percentage overlap between repertoires was calculated by dividing the number of shared unique clonotypes by the size of the smaller repertoire. Three approaches were used to assess repertoire richness: RTK rarefaction, the Chao1 estimator, and Recon v2.1 estimates of unobserved clonotypes. Drawn from immuneACCESS, this table holds only the in-frame rearrangements with V and J called that TCRdb kept. Clones are partly lost; checked studies trace under half to an unresolved V gene and leave the rest unexplained. V, J and clone size derive from that table, while D and trimming were established from the DNA sequence. The sample profile shows approximately 460,000 clones; 60% to 80% of them were found once. The leading ten clones occupy about 12% of the sample.

The sequence is built from TRBV4-1 and TRBJ1-5; confidence is insufficient to name the D gene. This sequence originates from a woman aged 40 to 50 in good health. Some clones in this sample may be carry-over from other donors' samples. The specimen was PBMCs. The nucleotides are TGCGCCAGCAGCCAACCCTATCGAAATCAGCCCCAGCATTTT. Its coded protein is CASSQPYRNQPQHF.